The clone carrying this T cell receptor beta chain was counted a single time. What it recognizes is unknown. Libraries were prepared by immunoSEQ multiplex PCR; TCRdb keeps only in-frame clonotypes and omits some of them. Of about 220,000 clones in the sample, about 86% were seen once. The data were obtained in a study of cytomegalovirus exposure and HLA in healthy donors. Turning to the study itself: The same platform was used for the 90 to 150 validation repertoires as for the 650 to 700 first-cohort repertoires, as reported in a later analysis.

Germline CDR1 and CDR2: MNHEY and SMNVEV (reference sequence). There are 15 residues in the CDR3. V lost 3 bases and J 5 bases, leaving 14 bases between the germline ends. Study results and limitations: Subsequent analysis revealed that first-cohort TCR clusters tended to co-occur in the roughly 120 validation repertoires. Among TCR sequences, most were rare, though some public TCRs appeared in many donors. With high specificity and sensitivity, the classifier reportedly diagnosed cytomegalovirus status.

The clonotype originates from a woman in her late teens or twenties in good health and CMV-seronegative. The specimen was PBMCs. The chain has TRBV27 and TRBJ1-5, with D possibly matching TRBD1 (6 bases). The CDR3 is CASSFGGLKDQPQHF. For the CDR3, the DNA is TGTGCCAGCAGTTTTGGGGGCTTAAAAGATCAGCCCCAGCATTTT.